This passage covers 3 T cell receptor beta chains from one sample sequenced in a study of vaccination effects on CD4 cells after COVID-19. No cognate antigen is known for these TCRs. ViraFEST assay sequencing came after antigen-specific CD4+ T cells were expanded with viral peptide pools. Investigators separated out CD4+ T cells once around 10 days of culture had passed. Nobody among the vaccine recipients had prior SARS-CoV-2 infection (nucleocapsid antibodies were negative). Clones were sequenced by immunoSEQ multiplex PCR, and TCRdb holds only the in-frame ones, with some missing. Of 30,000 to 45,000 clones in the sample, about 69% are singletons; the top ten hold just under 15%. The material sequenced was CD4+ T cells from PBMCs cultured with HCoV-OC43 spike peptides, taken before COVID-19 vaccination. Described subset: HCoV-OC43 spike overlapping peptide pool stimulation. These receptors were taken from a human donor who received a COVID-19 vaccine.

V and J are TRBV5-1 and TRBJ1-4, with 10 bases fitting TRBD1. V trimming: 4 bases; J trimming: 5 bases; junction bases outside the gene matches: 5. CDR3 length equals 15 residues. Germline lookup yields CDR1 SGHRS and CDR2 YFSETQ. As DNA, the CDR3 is TGCGCCAGCAGCCAGGCGGGACAGGGGAATGAAAAACTGTTTTTT. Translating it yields CASSQAGQGNEKLFF.

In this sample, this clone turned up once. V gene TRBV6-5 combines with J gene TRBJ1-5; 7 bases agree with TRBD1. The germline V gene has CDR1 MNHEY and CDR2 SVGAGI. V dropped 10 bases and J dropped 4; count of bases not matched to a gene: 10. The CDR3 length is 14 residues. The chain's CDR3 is CATQVTGQNQPQHF. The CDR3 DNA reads TGTGCCACCCAAGTGACGGGACAGAATCAGCCCCAGCATTTT.

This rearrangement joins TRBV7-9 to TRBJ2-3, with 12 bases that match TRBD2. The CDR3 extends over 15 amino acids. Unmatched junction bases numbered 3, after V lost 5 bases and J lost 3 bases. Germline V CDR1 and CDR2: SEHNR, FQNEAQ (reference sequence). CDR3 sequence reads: CASSPTSGRTDTQYF. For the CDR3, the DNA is TGTGCCAGCAGCCCGACTAGCGGGAGAACAGATACGCAGTATTTT.